The rows below give T cell receptor beta chains drawn from one sample of a study of CD8+ T cells in alopecia areata. Profiling relied on immunoSEQ multiplex PCR, and the TCRdb table lists in-frame clones only, not all of them. The sample consists of 90,000 to 100,000 clones, around 60% of them appearing once. Sequences were derived from CD8+ T cells sorted from blood, sampled at week 4, from a patient treated with tofacitinib. The receptors here all came from a human donor with alopecia areata. Both conserved end residues are part of each CDR3. Fields, in order: D gene, V gene, J gene, clone size, CDR3 protein, CDR3 DNA. D genes are given only for firm matches. The size of a clone is reported for some rows only, either as once, few or many, or as a class for expanded clones.

-	TRBV29-1	TRBJ2-7	-	CSVAQGSYEQYF	TGCAGCGTTGCACAGGGTTCCTACGAGCAGTACTTC
-	TRBV7-9	TRBJ1-2	-	CASSDGQRYGYTF	TGTGCCAGCAGCGACGGACAGCGCTATGGCTACACCTTC
-	TRBV7-9	TRBJ2-5	-	CASSAGARKRETQYF	TGTGCCAGCAGCGCAGGAGCCCGCAAGCGGGAGACCCAGTACTTC
-	TRBV6-5	TRBJ1-1	-	CASSPSGGEAFF	TGTGCCAGCAGTCCCTCGGGAGGCGAAGCTTTCTTT
-	TRBV30	TRBJ2-1	-	CAWSVLPGIGLDEQFF	TGTGCCTGGAGTGTACTCCCCGGGATCGGCTTGGATGAGCAGTTCTTC
-	TRBV7-2	TRBJ1-1	-	CAPGRLNTEAFF	TGTGCGCCGGGACGGTTGAACACTGAAGCTTTCTTT
TRBD1	TRBV6-5	TRBJ1-5	-	CASSQGQGNQPQHF	TGTGCCAGCAGTCAGGGACAGGGCAATCAGCCCCAGCATTTT
-	TRBV9	TRBJ1-2	-	CASSVGQDTYGYTF	TGTGCCAGCAGCGTAGGACAGGATACCTATGGCTACACCTTC
TRBD1	TRBV4-3	TRBJ2-7	-	CASSQDIGQGSYEQYF	TGCGCCAGCAGCCAAGACATTGGACAGGGGTCCTACGAGCAGTACTTC
TRBD1	TRBV27	TRBJ1-5	-	CASSFGQGSDQPQHF	TGTGCCAGCAGTTTCGGACAGGGGTCGGATCAGCCCCAGCATTTT
-	TRBV15	TRBJ2-3	-	CATSRDALGFGTDTQYF	TGTGCCACCAGCAGAGATGCTTTGGGGTTTGGCACAGATACGCAGTATTTT
TRBD2	TRBV2	TRBJ2-7	-	CASSPSKGTRSEQYF	TGTGCCAGCAGTCCCAGCAAGGGGACTAGAAGCGAGCAGTACTTC
-	TRBV10-3	TRBJ1-4	few	CAIGTQTGAGEKLFF	TGTGCCATCGGGACACAAACGGGAGCAGGAGAAAAACTGTTTTTT
-	TRBV29-1	TRBJ1-2	few	CSVAGHSPYGYTF	TGCAGCGTTGCGGGACACAGTCCCTATGGCTACACCTTC
TRBD2	TRBV13	TRBJ2-5	-	CASRERGVQETQYF	TGTGCCAGCAGAGAGCGGGGGGTCCAAGAGACCCAGTACTTC
-	TRBV29-1	TRBJ2-7	once	CSAGLETTYEQYF	TGCAGCGCCGGGCTGGAGACGACCTACGAGCAGTACTTC
-	TRBV9	TRBJ2-1	-	CASSVGTANNEQFF	TGTGCCAGCAGCGTAGGGACAGCTAACAATGAGCAGTTCTTC
TRBD1	TRBV30	TRBJ1-1	-	CAWKLGQGGTYTEAFF	TGTGCCTGGAAACTCGGACAGGGGGGGACCTACACTGAAGCTTTCTTT
-	TRBV4-1	TRBJ2-1	few	CASTTPGTADNEQFF	TGCGCCAGCACCACACCGGGAACGGCCGACAATGAGCAGTTCTTC
-	TRBV29-1	TRBJ2-3	-	CSVGGLTASIHTDTQYF	TGCAGCGTTGGGGGTCTAACGGCCAGCATCCACACAGATACGCAGTATTTT
-	TRBV30	TRBJ2-1	-	CAWSDPVYNEQFF	TGTGCCTGGAGTGACCCGGTCTACAATGAGCAGTTCTTC
TRBD1	TRBV9	TRBJ2-7	-	CASSVDDRGPYEQYF	TGTGCCAGCAGCGTAGATGACAGGGGGCCTTACGAGCAGTACTTC
TRBD1	TRBV7-9	TRBJ2-6	-	CASSPSKGTGVGGANVLTF	TGTGCCAGCAGCCCGTCGAAGGGGACAGGGGTTGGAGGGGCCAACGTCCTGACTTTC
-	TRBV7-9	TRBJ1-4	few	CASSFLGRKNEKLFF	TGTGCCAGCAGCTTCCTGGGGAGGAAGAATGAAAAACTGTTTTTT
-	TRBV11-2	TRBJ2-5	-	CASSSPLKREETQYF	TGTGCCAGCAGCTCGCCCTTAAAGCGGGAAGAGACCCAGTACTTC
-	TRBV28	TRBJ2-6	-	CASSLNQGSGANVLTF	TGTGCCAGCAGCCTGAACCAGGGCTCTGGGGCCAACGTCCTGACTTTC
-	TRBV4-3	TRBJ2-7	-	CASSQDSGTYEQYF	TGCGCCAGCAGCCAAGACTCTGGGACCTACGAGCAGTACTTC
-	TRBV15	TRBJ1-2	-	CATSRDSKESAYGYTF	TGTGCCACCAGCAGAGATTCAAAGGAGTCTGCTTATGGCTACACCTTC
TRBD2	TRBV30	TRBJ2-3	-	CAWSTSGSTDTQYF	TGTGCCTGGAGTACTAGCGGGAGCACAGATACGCAGTATTTT
TRBD1	TRBV30	TRBJ1-4	-	CAWNRDSQNEKLFF	TGTGCCTGGAACCGGGACAGCCAGAATGAAAAACTGTTTTTT
-	TRBV29-1	TRBJ1-1	-	CSVVMGFSTEAFF	TGCAGCGTTGTAATGGGGTTTAGCACTGAAGCTTTCTTT
-	TRBV4-1	TRBJ2-7	-	CASSQGPSDPYEQYF	TGCGCCAGCAGCCAAGGTCCCTCCGACCCCTACGAGCAGTACTTC
-	TRBV5-6	TRBJ1-1	few	CASSFKFYTEAFF	TGTGCCAGCAGCTTTAAATTTTACACTGAAGCTTTCTTT
-	TRBV7-2	TRBJ1-1	-	CASSLLTGSGYTEAFF	TGTGCCAGCAGCCTTTTGACAGGAAGTGGGTACACTGAAGCTTTCTTT
TRBD1	TRBV5-1	TRBJ2-1	-	CASSTRTGGYSNEQFF	TGCGCCAGCAGCACACGGACAGGGGGTTATTCGAATGAGCAGTTCTTC
-	TRBV2	TRBJ2-3	few	CASSDGTGGTDTQYF	TGTGCCAGCAGTGACGGAACGGGAGGCACAGATACGCAGTATTTT
-	TRBV29-1	TRBJ1-1	-	CSVVGMNTEAFF	TGCAGCGTTGTTGGGATGAACACTGAAGCTTTCTTT
TRBD1	TRBV5-6	TRBJ2-7	-	CASSPGPGQRVIHEQYF	TGTGCCAGCAGCCCGGGCCCGGGACAGCGTGTAATACACGAGCAGTACTTC
-	TRBV28	TRBJ2-2	few	CASSLWSTGELFF	TGTGCCAGCAGTTTATGGTCAACCGGGGAGCTGTTTTTT
TRBD2	TRBV14	TRBJ2-3	-	CASSQDLGLAGSTDTQYF	TGTGCCAGCAGCCAAGATTTAGGACTAGCGGGCAGCACAGATACGCAGTATTTT
-	TRBV29-1	TRBJ1-1	-	CSVEPGENTEAFF	TGCAGCGTTGAGCCAGGGGAGAACACTGAAGCTTTCTTT
TRBD1	TRBV7-9	TRBJ2-2	few	CASSFPTGQANTGELFF	TGTGCCAGCAGCTTCCCGACAGGGCAAGCGAACACCGGGGAGCTGTTTTTT
-	TRBV28	TRBJ1-5	many	CASRQSLSNQPQHF	TGTGCCAGCAGGCAAAGTCTAAGCAATCAGCCCCAGCATTTT
TRBD2	TRBV5-1	TRBJ2-7	-	CASSPIAGGFSYEQYF	TGCGCCAGCAGCCCCATAGCGGGGGGCTTCTCCTACGAGCAGTACTTC
-	TRBV15	TRBJ2-5	once	CATSRRQVETQYF	TGTGCCACCAGCCGCCGACAGGTAGAGACCCAGTACTTC
-	TRBV7-9	TRBJ2-3	few	CASSWTDRTDTQYF	TGTGCCAGCAGCTGGACAGACCGCACAGATACGCAGTATTTT
-	TRBV11-2	TRBJ2-1	-	CASSLEIVGNEQFF	TGTGCCAGCAGCTTAGAGATTGTGGGGAATGAGCAGTTCTTC
TRBD1	TRBV27	TRBJ2-1	-	CASSLTLRQGVNEQFF	TGTGCCAGCAGTCTGACCCTCCGACAGGGGGTAAATGAGCAGTTCTTC
-	TRBV29-1	TRBJ2-1	-	CSGTKISYNEQFF	TGCAGCGGCACAAAAATCTCCTACAATGAGCAGTTCTTC